A selection of T cell receptor beta chains follows, all from one sample in a study of T cells after yellow fever vaccination. Each CDR3 protein gets one entry after TCRdb re-called the 5' RACE reads with MiXCR. This table holds almost 600,000 distinct CDR3 sequences, approximately 12% found once. The sequencing used PBMCs, collected on the day of the yellow fever booster vaccination. Receptors were obtained from a man aged 30-40 years who received the YFV17D yellow fever vaccine. CDR3s include the opening cysteine and the closing phenylalanine or tryptophan. Part of the rows lack a size; the others show once, few, many or a class for expanded clones.

.	TRBV3-1	15	TRBJ2-1	CASSNRTSGSWEQFF
.	TRBV20-1	11	TRBJ2-3	CQPLVSDTQYF
.	TRBV7-7	17	TRBJ2-5	CASSLEVTSGAIPPEYF
.	TRBV3-1	15	TRBJ2-2	CASSQDLGYTGELFF
few	TRBV18	14	TRBJ2-1	CASLSSGSAVEQFF
few	TRBV6-5	16	TRBJ2-3	CASSYAGTMSTDTQYF
.	TRBV29-1	11	TRBJ2-7	CTGGSNSEQYF
few	TRBV29-1	13	TRBJ2-7	CSGKASSGHEQYF
few	TRBV5-1	15	TRBJ1-6	CASSLGVAESSPLHF
.	TRBV28	15	TRBJ2-3	CASSFPAGGTDTQYF
few	TRBV28	15	TRBJ2-3	CASSFTHGDTDTQYF
.	TRBV29-1	13	TRBJ2-3	CSASRDHTDTQYF
few	TRBV7-6	15	TRBJ2-1	CASSFDRPGRSEQFF
.	TRBV7-8	16	TRBJ2-1	CASSLVIGPGYNEQFF
once	TRBV5-1	16	TRBJ2-1	CASSPGTSGRKEEQFF
.	TRBV9	15	TRBJ2-1	CASSRTSGISPEQFF
few	TRBV20-1	12	TRBJ2-6	CSATSGANVLTF
.	TRBV7-2	14	TRBJ2-7	CASSSTSGGFEQYF
few	TRBV7-9	13	TRBJ1-4	CASSSSTGPKLFF
.	TRBV6-5	15	TRBJ2-5	CASSYAARPGETQYF
.	TRBV5-1	18	TRBJ2-5	CASSLGAGMGRSQETQYF
.	TRBV20-1	14	TRBJ2-7	CSAGPSGRGDEQYF
.	TRBV28	16	TRBJ2-6	CASSFASSSGANVLTF
few	TRBV7-3	15	TRBJ2-3	CASTAGGLGTDTQYF
.	TRBV7-3	17	TRBJ2-6	CASSLRGRVSGANVLTF
.	TRBV6-2/TRBV6-3	18	TRBJ2-4	CASREMGLAGGRWHIQYF
few	TRBV12-3/TRBV12-4	14	TRBJ1-2	CASSFPGFNYGYTF
few	TRBV9	16	TRBJ2-7	CASSVGGASGSYEQYF
few	TRBV12-3/TRBV12-4	12	TRBJ2-2	CASSHRSRELFF
.	TRBV4-3	13	TRBJ2-3	CASSQGSVDTQYF
.	TRBV3-1	17	TRBJ1-1	CASSPRTGRAMGTEAFF
.	TRBV29-1	13	TRBJ1-1	CSVEDRHSLEAFF
.	TRBV24-1	14	TRBJ1-1	CATSDSTGEPEAFF
.	TRBV11-2	12	TRBJ2-3	CASSYFGAAQYF
.	TRBV19	16	TRBJ2-5	CASSIAGGGRWETQYF
.	TRBV7-2	15	TRBJ2-7	CASSLQGGTQPEQYF
.	TRBV19	16	TRBJ2-1	CASSPGGRNGGNEQFF
few	TRBV20-1	10	TRBJ2-5	CSAHWETQYF
.	TRBV5-1	17	TRBJ2-7	CASSPRIAGGVSYEQYF
few	TRBV10-3	16	TRBJ2-1	CAISGYLIAGAAEQFF
few	TRBV6-2/TRBV6-3	14	TRBJ2-7	CASRRSAGAYEQYF
.	TRBV20-1	12	TRBJ1-1	CSAPPGGTEAFF
few	TRBV4-2	15	TRBJ1-3	CASSQPGHRGNTIYF
.	TRBV5-5	15	TRBJ2-1	CASSVRDSSYNEQFF
.	TRBV4-2	19	TRBJ2-1	CASSPGGSVKTISYNEQFF
.	TRBV20-1	16	TRBJ2-1	CSGQREGRESYNEQFF
.	TRBV15	12	TRBJ2-7	CATSSRDGEQYF
many	TRBV12-3/TRBV12-4	13	TRBJ1-1	CASSSRLNTEAFF
.	TRBV4-3	18	TRBJ2-2	CASSQDLQTYTRTGELFF
.	TRBV7-6	14	TRBJ1-5	CASSPRGHNQPQHF